This T cell receptor (beta chain) was obtained from a study of cytomegalovirus exposure and HLA in healthy donors. The germline V gene encodes CDR1 SGHRS and CDR2 YFSETQ. V lost 0 bases to trimming and J lost 7 bases; unmatched junction nucleotides: 9. The CDR3 spans 15 residues. Amplification used 60 Vbeta primers and 13 Jbeta primers. Libraries were prepared by immunoSEQ multiplex PCR; TCRdb keeps only in-frame clonotypes and omits some of them. The sample has roughly 69,000 clones; roughly two thirds are singletons. On this clone: Its antigen is unknown.

Broader study findings: Indistinguishable V segments such as TRBV6-2 and TRBV6-3 were excluded.

The TCR originated in a man aged 50-60 years in good health and CMV-seronegative. This chain uses TRBV5-1 with TRBJ2-7, with TRBD2 matching 8 bases. The sequencing sample was made of PBMCs. The CDR3 protein is CASSLAAGGSGEQYF. CDR3 coding DNA: TGCGCCAGCAGCTTGGCGGCGGGAGGATCGGGGGAGCAGTACTTC.